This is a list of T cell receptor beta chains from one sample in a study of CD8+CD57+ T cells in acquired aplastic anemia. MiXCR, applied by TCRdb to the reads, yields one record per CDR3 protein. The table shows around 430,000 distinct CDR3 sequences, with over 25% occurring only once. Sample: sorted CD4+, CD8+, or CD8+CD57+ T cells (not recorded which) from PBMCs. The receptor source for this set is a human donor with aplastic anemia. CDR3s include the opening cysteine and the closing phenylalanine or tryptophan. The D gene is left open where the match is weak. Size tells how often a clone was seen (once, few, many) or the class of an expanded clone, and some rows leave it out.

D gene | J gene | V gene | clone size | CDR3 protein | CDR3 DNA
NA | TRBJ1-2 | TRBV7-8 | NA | CASSLNFDSRSYGYTF | TGTGCCAGCAGCTTAAATTTCGACAGCCGCTCCTATGGCTACACCTTC
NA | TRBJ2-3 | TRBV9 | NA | CASSVWSTDTQYF | TGTGCCAGCAGCGTATGGAGCACAGATACGCAGTATTTT
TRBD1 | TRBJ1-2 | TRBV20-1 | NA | CSARDMGQSVGYTF | TGCAGTGCTAGAGATATGGGACAGTCTGTTGGCTACACCTTC
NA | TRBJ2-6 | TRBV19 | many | CASSIGGSGANVLTF | TGTGCCAGTAGTATCGGTGGAAGTGGGGCCAACGTCCTGACTTTC
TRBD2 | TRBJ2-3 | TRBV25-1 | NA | CASSSSGGTRDTQYF | TGTGCCAGCAGCAGTAGCGGGGGGACCCGAGATACGCAGTATTTT
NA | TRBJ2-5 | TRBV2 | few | CASSPGTPRETQYF | TGTGCCAGCAGTCCGGGGACCCCTAGAGAGACCCAGTACTTC
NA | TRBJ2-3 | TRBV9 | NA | CASSVAPGADTQYF | TGTGCCAGCAGCGTAGCTCCGGGCGCAGATACGCAGTATTTT
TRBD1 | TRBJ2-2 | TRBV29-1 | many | CSASTGSTGELFF | TGCAGCGCCTCGACAGGGTCCACCGGGGAGCTGTTTTTT
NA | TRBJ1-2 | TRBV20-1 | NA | CSARFYGYTF | TGCAGTGCGCGATTCTATGGCTACACCTTC
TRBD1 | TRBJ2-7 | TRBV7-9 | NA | CASSLRQGEQYF | TGTGCCAGCAGCCTCAGACAGGGCGAGCAGTACTTC
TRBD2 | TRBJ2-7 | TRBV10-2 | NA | CASSDQGGSAYEQYF | TGCGCCAGCAGTGATCAGGGCGGGAGTGCCTACGAGCAGTACTTC
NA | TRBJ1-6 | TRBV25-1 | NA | CACSARVTGENNSPLHF | NA
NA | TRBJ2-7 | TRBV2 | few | CASSSTRRGLEQYF | TGTGCCAGCAGTTCGACACGGAGGGGTCTGGAGCAGTACTTC
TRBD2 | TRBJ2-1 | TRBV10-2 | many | CASGRGYNEQFF | TGCGCCAGCGGGAGGGGCTACAATGAGCAGTTCTTC
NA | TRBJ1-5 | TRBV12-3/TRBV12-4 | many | CASSPLGNQPQHF | TGTGCCAGCAGCCCCTTAGGCAATCAGCCCCAGCATTTT
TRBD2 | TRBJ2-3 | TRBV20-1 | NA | CSARIAGTSTDTQYF | TGCAGTGCTAGAATAGCGGGGACTAGCACAGATACGCAGTATTTT
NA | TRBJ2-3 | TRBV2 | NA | CASSAGTVGGRTDTQYF | TGTGCCAGCAGTGCCGGCACGGTGGGAGGTCGGACAGATACGCAGTATTTT
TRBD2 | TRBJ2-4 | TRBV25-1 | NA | CASSENDGRLAAAKNIQYF | TGTGCCAGCAGTGAAAATGACGGCCGACTAGCCGCTGCCAAAAACATTCAGTACTTC
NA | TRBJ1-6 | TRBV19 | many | CASSILTASNSPLHF | TGTGCCAGTAGTATACTAACCGCTAGCAATTCACCCCTCCACTTT
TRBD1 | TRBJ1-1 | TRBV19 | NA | CASSIRDRGLVVAEAFF | TGTGCCAGTAGTATCCGAGACAGGGGATTAGTAGTCGCTGAGGCTTTCTTT
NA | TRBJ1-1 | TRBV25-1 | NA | CASSYNAGVEAFF | TGTGCCAGCAGCTACAACGCGGGGGTTGAAGCTTTCTTT
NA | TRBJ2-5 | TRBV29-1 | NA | CSVEDPETQYF | TGCAGCGTTGAGGACCCGGAGACCCAGTACTTC
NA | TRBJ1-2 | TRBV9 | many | CASSLGTDRGYGYTF | TGTGCCAGCAGCCTGGGGACGGATCGGGGCTATGGCTACACCTTC
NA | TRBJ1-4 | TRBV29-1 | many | CSVVVGAREKLFF | TGCAGCGTTGTAGTGGGGGCTCGAGAAAAACTGTTTTTT
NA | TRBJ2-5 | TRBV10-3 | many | CAISESESRGRVVTQYF | TGTGCCATCAGTGAGTCGGAGAGCAGGGGGAGGGTTGTGACCCAGTACTTC
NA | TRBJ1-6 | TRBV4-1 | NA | CASSQAVSISSPLHF | TGCGCCAGCAGCCAAGCCGTCTCAATTAGTTCACCCCTCCACTTT
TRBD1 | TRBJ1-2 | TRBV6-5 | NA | CASSYLDREPYGYTF | TGTGCCAGCAGTTACTTGGACAGGGAGCCGTATGGCTACACCTTC
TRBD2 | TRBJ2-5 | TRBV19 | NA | CASSYPGLATETQYF | TGTGCCAGTAGTTATCCGGGACTAGCGACGGAGACCCAGTACTTC
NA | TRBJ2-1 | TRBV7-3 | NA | CASSSGREYNEQFF | TGTGCCAGCAGCTCGGGACGGGAATACAATGAGCAGTTCTTC
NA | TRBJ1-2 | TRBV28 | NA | CASSEGGIGYTF | TGTGCCAGTTCCGAGGGCGGGATCGGCTACACCTTC
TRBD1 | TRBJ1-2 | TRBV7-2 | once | CASSGQGIYGYTF | TGTGCCAGCAGCGGACAGGGAATCTATGGCTACACCTTC
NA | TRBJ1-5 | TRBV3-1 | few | CAAGMGGGQPQHF | TGTGCAGCAGGGATGGGAGGGGGTCAGCCCCAGCATTTT
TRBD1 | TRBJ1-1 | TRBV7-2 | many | CASALRRTGGTEAFF | TGTGCCAGTGCCCTTCGTCGGACAGGGGGCACTGAAGCTTTCTTT
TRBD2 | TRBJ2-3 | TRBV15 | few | CATSRASGVADTQYF | TGTGCCACCAGCAGAGCTAGCGGGGTGGCAGATACGCAGTATTTT
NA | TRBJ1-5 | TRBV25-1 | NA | CASSGSQPQHF | TGTGCCAGCAGTGGGAGTCAGCCCCAGCATTTT
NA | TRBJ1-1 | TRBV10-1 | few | CASSESFGRGVRPNTEAFF | TGCGCCAGCAGTGAGTCATTTGGGAGGGGGGTCAGACCGAACACTGAAGCTTTCTTT
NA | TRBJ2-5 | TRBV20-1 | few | CSASDARRGETQYF | TGCAGTGCTAGCGACGCCCGGAGGGGAGAGACCCAGTACTTC
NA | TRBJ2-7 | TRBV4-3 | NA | CASSQNRGGGSYEQYF | TGCGCCAGCAGCCAGAACCGGGGAGGAGGCAGCTACGAGCAGTACTTC
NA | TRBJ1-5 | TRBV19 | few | CASSLAGPQHF | TGTGCCAGTAGCCTTGCGGGACCCCAGCATTTT
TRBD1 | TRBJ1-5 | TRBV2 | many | CASTRDSYNQPQHF | TGTGCCAGTACGAGGGACAGTTACAATCAGCCCCAGCATTTT
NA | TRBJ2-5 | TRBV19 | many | CASSIRSRETQYF | TGTGCCAGTAGTATACGGAGCAGGGAGACCCAGTACTTC
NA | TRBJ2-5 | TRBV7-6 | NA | CASSSKLGVRETQYF | TGTGCCAGCAGCTCGAAACTAGGAGTCCGAGAGACCCAGTACTTC
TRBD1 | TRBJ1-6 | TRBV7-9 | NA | CASSSRDRGNSPLHF | TGTGCCAGCAGCTCGAGGGACAGGGGTAATTCACCCCTCCACTTT
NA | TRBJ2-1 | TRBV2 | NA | CASSYKDEQFF | TGTGCCAGCAGCTACAAGGATGAGCAGTTCTTC
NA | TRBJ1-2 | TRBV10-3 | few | CASSYQVGLYGYTF | TGTGCCAGCAGTTACCAGGTCGGACTTTATGGCTACACCTTC
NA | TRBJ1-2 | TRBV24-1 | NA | CATSDLGGGHGYTF | TGTGCCACCAGTGATTTAGGAGGGGGACATGGCTACACCTTC
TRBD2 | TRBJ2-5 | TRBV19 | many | CASSRTSGGTQETQYF | TGTGCCAGTAGTCGGACTAGCGGGGGGACTCAAGAGACCCAGTACTTC
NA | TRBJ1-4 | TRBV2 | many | CASSYTTTNEKLFF | TGTGCCAGCAGTTACACCACAACTAATGAAAAACTGTTTTTT
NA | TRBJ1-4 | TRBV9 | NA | CAWSRSVTNEKLFF | TGTGCCTGGAGTAGGAGTGTAACTAATGAAAAACTGTTTTTT
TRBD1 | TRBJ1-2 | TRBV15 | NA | CATSRPGQGTGYTF | TGTGCCACCAGCAGACCGGGACAGGGTACAGGCTACACCTTC
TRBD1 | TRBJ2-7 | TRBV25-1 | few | CASSGIPGQGMYEQYF | TGTGCCAGCAGTGGGATACCGGGACAGGGTATGTACGAGCAGTACTTC
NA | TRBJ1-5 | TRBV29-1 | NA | CSVADSRETQHF | TGCAGCGTTGCGGACAGCCGGGAGACCCAGCATTTT
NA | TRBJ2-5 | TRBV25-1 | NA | CASSGPAQTQGTQYF | TGTGCCAGCAGTGGGCCAGCGCAAACCCAAGGGACCCAGTACTTC
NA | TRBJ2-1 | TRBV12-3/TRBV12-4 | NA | CASSRADNEQFF | TGTGCCAGCAGTCGCGCCGACAATGAGCAGTTCTTC
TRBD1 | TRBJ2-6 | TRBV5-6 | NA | CASGLGNRGSSGANVLTF | TGTGCCAGCGGCTTGGGGAACAGGGGATCATCTGGGGCCAACGTCCTGACTTTC